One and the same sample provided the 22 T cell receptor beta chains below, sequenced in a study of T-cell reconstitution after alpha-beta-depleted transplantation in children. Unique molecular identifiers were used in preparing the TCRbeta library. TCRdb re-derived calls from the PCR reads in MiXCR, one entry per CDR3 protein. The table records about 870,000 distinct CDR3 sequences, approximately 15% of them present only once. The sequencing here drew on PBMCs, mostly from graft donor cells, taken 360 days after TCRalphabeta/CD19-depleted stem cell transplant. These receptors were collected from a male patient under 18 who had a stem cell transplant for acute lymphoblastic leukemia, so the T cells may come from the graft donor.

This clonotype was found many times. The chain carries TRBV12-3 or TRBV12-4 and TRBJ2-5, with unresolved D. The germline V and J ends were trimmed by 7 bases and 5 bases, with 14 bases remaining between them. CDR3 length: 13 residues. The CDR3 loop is CASIQSDGETQYF. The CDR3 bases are TGTGCCAGCATTCAAAGCGATGGGGAGACCCAGTACTTC.

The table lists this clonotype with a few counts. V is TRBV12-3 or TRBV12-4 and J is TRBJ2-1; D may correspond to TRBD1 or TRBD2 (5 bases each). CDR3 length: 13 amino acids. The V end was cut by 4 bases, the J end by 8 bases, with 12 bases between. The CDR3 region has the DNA TGTGCCAGCAGTTCTGGGGGAGTATATGAGCAGTTCTTC. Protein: CASSSGGVYEQFF.

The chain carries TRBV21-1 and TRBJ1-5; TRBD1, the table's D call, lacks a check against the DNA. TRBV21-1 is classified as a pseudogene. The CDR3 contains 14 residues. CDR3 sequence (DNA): TGTGCCAGCAGGCTACGGGACAGAACTCAGCCCCAGCATTTT. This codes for CASRLRDRTQPQHF.

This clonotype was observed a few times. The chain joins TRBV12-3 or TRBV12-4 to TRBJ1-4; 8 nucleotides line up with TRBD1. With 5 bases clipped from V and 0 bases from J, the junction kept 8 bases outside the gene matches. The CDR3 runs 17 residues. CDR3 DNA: TGTGCCAGCAGTCCCGGGACAGGCTCCGCAACTAATGAAAAACTGTTTTTT. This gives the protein CASSPGTGSATNEKLFF.

The CDR3, as DNA: TGTGCCAGCAGCCAAGATCCCTGGGCGCCCAGCCCGTATTTT. Protein product: CASSQDPWAPSPYF. The chain is built from TRBV3-1 and TRBJ2-3; the D is unclear. The length of the CDR3 is 14 residues. Trimming took off 0 bases at V and 14 bases at J, with 18 bases between the two ends. Germline assignment: CDR1 LGHDT and CDR2 YNNKEL (reference sequence).

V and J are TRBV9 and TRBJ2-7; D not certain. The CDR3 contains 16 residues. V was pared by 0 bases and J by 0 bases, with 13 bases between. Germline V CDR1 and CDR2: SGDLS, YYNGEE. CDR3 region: CASSVALTTNSYEQYF. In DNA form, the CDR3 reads TGTGCCAGCAGCGTAGCCCTAACGACCAACTCCTACGAGCAGTACTTC.

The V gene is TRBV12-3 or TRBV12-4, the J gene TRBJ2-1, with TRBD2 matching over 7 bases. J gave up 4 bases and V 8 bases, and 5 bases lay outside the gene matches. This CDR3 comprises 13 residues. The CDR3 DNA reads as TGTGCCAGCTCGGGACTACCTTACAATGAGCAGTTCTTC. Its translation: CASSGLPYNEQFF.

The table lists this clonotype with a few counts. The CDR3 nucleotides read TGTGCCAGCAGCTTTTTACTAGCGGGAGAAGAAAATGAGCAGTTCTTC. Its protein is CASSFLLAGEENEQFF. The genes are TRBV7-9 and TRBJ2-1; 11 bases align to TRBD2. The CDR3 contains 16 residues. The J segment lost 7 bases and the V segment lost 3 bases, leaving 8 bases of the junction unmatched. In germline, CDR1 is SEHNR, CDR2 FQNEAQ (reference sequence).

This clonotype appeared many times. The CDR3 is CASSRLANNEQFF. The CDR3 region has the DNA TGTGCCAGCAGCAGACTAGCGAACAATGAGCAGTTCTTC. This sequence joins TRBV7-3 and TRBJ2-1; 8 bases match TRBD2. The CDR3 covers 13 residues. The trim removed 5 bases at V and 5 bases at J, leaving 2 bases unmatched. Germline V gene sequence: CDR1 SGHTA, CDR2 FQGTGA. The full variable domain, its missing parts supplied by reference TRBV7-3 and TRBJ2-1, is GAGVSQTPSNKVTEKGKYVELRCDPISGHTALYWYRQSLGQGPEFLIYFQGTGAADDSGLPNDRFFAVRPEGSVSTLKIQRTERGDSAVYLCASSRLANNEQFFGPGTRLTVL.

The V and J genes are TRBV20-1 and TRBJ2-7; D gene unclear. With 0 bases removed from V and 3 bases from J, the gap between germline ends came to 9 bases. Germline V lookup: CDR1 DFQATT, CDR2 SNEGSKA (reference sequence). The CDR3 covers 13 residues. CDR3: CSAREGQIYEQYF. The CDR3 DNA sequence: TGCAGTGCTAGAGAGGGTCAGATCTACGAGCAGTACTTC.

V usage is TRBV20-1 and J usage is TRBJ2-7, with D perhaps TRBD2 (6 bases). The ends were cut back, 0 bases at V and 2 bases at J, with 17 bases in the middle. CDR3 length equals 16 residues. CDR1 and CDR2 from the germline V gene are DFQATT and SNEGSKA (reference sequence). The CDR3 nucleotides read TGCAGTGCTAGAGATCGTACGGGAGCATCCCCCTACGAGCAGTACTTC. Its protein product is CSARDRTGASPYEQYF.

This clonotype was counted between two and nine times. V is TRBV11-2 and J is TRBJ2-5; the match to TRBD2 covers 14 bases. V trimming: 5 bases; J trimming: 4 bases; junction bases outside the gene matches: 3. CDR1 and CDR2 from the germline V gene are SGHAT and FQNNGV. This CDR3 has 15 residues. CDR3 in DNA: TGTGCCAGCAGCAAGGGACTAGCGGGAGTAGAGACCCAGTACTTC. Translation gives CASSKGLAGVETQYF. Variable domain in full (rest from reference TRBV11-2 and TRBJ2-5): EAGVAQSPRYKIIEKRQSVAFWCNPISGHATLYWYQQILGQGPKLLIQFQNNGVVDDSQLPKDRFSAERLKGVDSTLKIQPAKLEDSAVYLCASSKGLAGVETQYFGPGTRLLVL.

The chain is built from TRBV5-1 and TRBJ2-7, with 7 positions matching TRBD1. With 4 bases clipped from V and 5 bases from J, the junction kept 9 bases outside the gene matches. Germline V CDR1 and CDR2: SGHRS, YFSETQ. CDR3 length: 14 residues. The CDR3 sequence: CASSLLQGPHEQYF. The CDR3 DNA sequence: TGCGCCAGCAGCCTATTACAGGGGCCCCACGAGCAGTACTTC.

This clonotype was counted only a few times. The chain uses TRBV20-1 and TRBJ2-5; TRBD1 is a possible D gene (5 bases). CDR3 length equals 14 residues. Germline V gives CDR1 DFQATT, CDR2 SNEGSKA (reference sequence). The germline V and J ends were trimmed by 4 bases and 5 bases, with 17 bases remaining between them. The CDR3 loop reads CSATSPQGTETQYF. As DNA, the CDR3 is TGCAGTGCTACCAGTCCCCAGGGAACCGAGACCCAGTACTTC.

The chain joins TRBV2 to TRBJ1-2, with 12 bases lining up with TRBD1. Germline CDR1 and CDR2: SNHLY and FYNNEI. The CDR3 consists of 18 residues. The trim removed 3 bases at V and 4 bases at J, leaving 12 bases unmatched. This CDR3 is CASSEDRDRGLRSYGYTF. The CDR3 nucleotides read TGTGCCAGCAGTGAGGACCGGGACAGGGGGCTCAGAAGCTATGGCTACACCTTC.

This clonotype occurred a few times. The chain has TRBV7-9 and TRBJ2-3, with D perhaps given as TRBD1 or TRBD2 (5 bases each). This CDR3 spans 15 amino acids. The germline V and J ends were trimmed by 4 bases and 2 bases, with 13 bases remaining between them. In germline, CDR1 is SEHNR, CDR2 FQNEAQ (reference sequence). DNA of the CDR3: TGTGCCAGCAGCTGGGGCCGGGACCTCACAGATACGCAGTATTTT. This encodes CASSWGRDLTDTQYF. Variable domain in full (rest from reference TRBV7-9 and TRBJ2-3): DTGVSQNPRHKITKRGQNVTFRCDPISEHNRLYWYRQTLGQGPEFLTYFQNEAQLEKSRLLSDRFSAERPKGSFSTLEIQRTEQGDSAMYLCASSWGRDLTDTQYFGPGTRLTVL.

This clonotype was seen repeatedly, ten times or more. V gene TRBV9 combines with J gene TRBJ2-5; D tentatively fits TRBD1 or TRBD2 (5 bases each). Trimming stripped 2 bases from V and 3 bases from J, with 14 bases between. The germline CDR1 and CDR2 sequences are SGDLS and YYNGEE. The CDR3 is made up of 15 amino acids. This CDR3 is CASSVFLGDEETQYF. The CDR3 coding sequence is TGTGCCAGCAGCGTCTTCCTTGGGGACGAAGAGACCCAGTACTTC.

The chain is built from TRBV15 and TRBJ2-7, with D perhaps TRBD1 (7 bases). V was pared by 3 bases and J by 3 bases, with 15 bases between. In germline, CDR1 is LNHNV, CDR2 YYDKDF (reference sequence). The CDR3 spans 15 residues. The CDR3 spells CATSRMRDSGYEQYF. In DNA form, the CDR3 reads TGTGCCACCAGCAGGATGCGGGACAGCGGCTACGAGCAGTACTTC. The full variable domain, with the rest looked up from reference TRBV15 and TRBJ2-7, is DAMVIQNPRYQVTQFGKPVTLSCSQTLNHNVMYWYQQKSSQAPKLLFHYYDKDFNNEADTPDNFQSRRPNTSFCFLDIRSPGLGDTAMYLCATSRMRDSGYEQYFGPGTRLTVT.

The CDR3 reads CASSSSILAGTDTQYF. The CDR3 coding sequence is TGTGCCAGCAGCTCGTCAATACTAGCGGGCACAGATACGCAGTATTTT. The chain uses TRBV11-2 and TRBJ2-3, with 8 positions matching TRBD2. The V gene end was trimmed by 4 bases and the J gene end by 1 base; junction bases not matched to a gene: 7. CDR1 is SGHAT and CDR2 is FQNNGV in the germline V gene. The CDR3 extends over 16 amino acids.

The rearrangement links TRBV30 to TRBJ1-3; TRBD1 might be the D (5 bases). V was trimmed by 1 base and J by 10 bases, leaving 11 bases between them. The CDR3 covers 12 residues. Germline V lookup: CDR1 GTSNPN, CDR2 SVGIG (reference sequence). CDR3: CAWSEGYGTIYF. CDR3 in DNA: TGTGCCTGGAGTGAGGGGTATGGAACCATATATTTT.

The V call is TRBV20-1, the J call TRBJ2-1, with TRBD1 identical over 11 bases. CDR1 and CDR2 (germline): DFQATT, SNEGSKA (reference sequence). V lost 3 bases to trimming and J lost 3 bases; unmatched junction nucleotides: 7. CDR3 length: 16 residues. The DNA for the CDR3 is TGCAGTGCTAGTGTGGACAGGGGGCTGAGCTACAATGAGCAGTTCTTC. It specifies CSASVDRGLSYNEQFF.

The CDR3 DNA follows: TGTGCCAGCAGCCCGAATGCCTTCGAGACCCAGTACTTC. Encoded protein: CASSPNAFETQYF. J is TRBJ2-5 and V is TRBV7-2; D not certain. The CDR3 loop spans 13 amino acids. Germline V lookup: CDR1 SGHTA, CDR2 FQGNSA. V was cut by 5 bases and J by 5 bases, with 12 bases left in between. Looking up the rest from reference TRBV7-2 and TRBJ2-5 gives the full variable domain: GAGVSQSPSNKVTEKGKDVELRCDPISGHTALYWYRQSLGQGLEFLIYFQGNSAPDKSGLPSDRFSAERTGGSVSTLTIQRTQQEDSAVYLCASSPNAFETQYFGPGTRLLVL.